Listed below are T cell receptor beta chains from one sample, sequenced in a study of T cell responses to AZD1222 COVID-19 vaccine. Generated by immunoSEQ multiplex PCR, the TCRdb table keeps only in-frame clones and is missing some. The sample has roughly 100,000 clones; over 90% are singletons. Sample: peripheral blood, taken on day 0 of AZD1222 vaccination. These receptors were collected from an adult in good health. The CDR3 runs from the conserved cysteine through the conserved F or W. The D gene is left open where the match is weak. Clone size is stated in some rows and not others, as once, few, many or a class when expanded.

abundance: NA; j_gene: TRBJ2-5; d_gene: NA; v_gene: TRBV11-3; CDR3aa: CASSSPWGETQYF; CDR3nt: TGTGCCAGCAGCTCACCCTGGGGGGAGACCCAGTACTTC
abundance: NA; j_gene: TRBJ2-3; d_gene: NA; v_gene: TRBV7-3; CDR3aa: CASSLDPTDTQYF; CDR3nt: TGTGCCAGCAGCTTAGATCCCACAGATACGCAGTATTTT
abundance: NA; j_gene: TRBJ2-7; d_gene: TRBD1; v_gene: TRBV5-1; CDR3aa: CASSLAPGQGAYEQYF; CDR3nt: TGCGCCAGCAGCTTGGCCCCGGGACAGGGGGCCTACGAGCAGTACTTC
abundance: NA; j_gene: TRBJ1-1; d_gene: NA; v_gene: TRBV30; CDR3aa: CACREFEAFF; CDR3nt: TGTGCCTGCCGGGAGTTTGAAGCTTTCTTT
abundance: NA; j_gene: TRBJ2-1; d_gene: NA; v_gene: TRBV29-1; CDR3aa: CSVAGTAYNEQFF; CDR3nt: TGCAGCGTAGCCGGGACGGCATACAATGAGCAGTTCTTC
abundance: few; j_gene: TRBJ2-3; d_gene: NA; v_gene: TRBV15; CDR3aa: CATSSGLDTDTQYF; CDR3nt: TGTGCCACCAGCTCGGGACTTGACACAGATACGCAGTATTTT
abundance: NA; j_gene: TRBJ2-7; d_gene: NA; v_gene: TRBV29-1; CDR3aa: CSVENRRSYEQYF; CDR3nt: TGCAGCGTTGAAAACAGGCGTTCCTACGAGCAGTACTTC
abundance: NA; j_gene: TRBJ2-7; d_gene: NA; v_gene: TRBV2; CDR3aa: CASSEDYEQYF; CDR3nt: TGTGCCAGCAGTGAGGACTACGAGCAGTACTTC
abundance: NA; j_gene: TRBJ1-2; d_gene: NA; v_gene: TRBV28; CDR3aa: CASRDGANYGYTF; CDR3nt: TGTGCCAGTCGGGACGGAGCTAACTATGGCTACACCTTC
abundance: NA; j_gene: TRBJ2-7; d_gene: NA; v_gene: TRBV6-5; CDR3aa: CASMRSSYEQYF; CDR3nt: TGTGCCAGCATGAGGTCCTCCTACGAGCAGTACTTC
abundance: NA; j_gene: TRBJ1-1; d_gene: NA; v_gene: TRBV19; CDR3aa: CASSTQLNTEAFF; CDR3nt: TGTGCCAGTAGCACCCAGTTGAACACTGAAGCTTTCTTT
abundance: NA; j_gene: TRBJ2-3; d_gene: NA; v_gene: TRBV7-9; CDR3aa: CASTTGPPRRTDTQYF; CDR3nt: TGTGCCAGCACGACCGGACCCCCGAGGCGCACAGATACGCAGTATTTT
abundance: once; j_gene: TRBJ1-5; d_gene: NA; v_gene: TRBV5-1; CDR3aa: CASSLAGGNQPQHF; CDR3nt: TGCGCCAGCAGCTTGGCCGGAGGGAATCAGCCCCAGCATTTT
abundance: NA; j_gene: TRBJ1-1; d_gene: NA; v_gene: TRBV5-5; CDR3aa: CASSLGDGDEAFF; CDR3nt: TGTGCCAGCAGCTTGGGTGACGGAGATGAAGCTTTCTTT
abundance: NA; j_gene: TRBJ2-1; d_gene: NA; v_gene: TRBV5-1; CDR3aa: CASSLTSDEQFF; CDR3nt: TGCGCCAGCAGCTTAACTAGTGATGAGCAGTTCTTC
abundance: NA; j_gene: TRBJ1-6; d_gene: NA; v_gene: TRBV6-6; CDR3aa: CASNEGPNSPLHF; CDR3nt: TGTGCCAGCAACGAAGGACCTAATTCACCCCTCCACTTT
abundance: NA; j_gene: TRBJ2-5; d_gene: NA; v_gene: TRBV29-1; CDR3aa: CSVLLWGLGETQYF; CDR3nt: TGCAGCGTGCTACTATGGGGCCTAGGGGAGACCCAGTACTTC
abundance: NA; j_gene: TRBJ2-1; d_gene: TRBD2; v_gene: TRBV30; CDR3aa: CAWSSGRRNEQFF; CDR3nt: TGTGCCTGGAGCAGCGGGAGGCGTAATGAGCAGTTCTTC
abundance: NA; j_gene: TRBJ2-1; d_gene: TRBD1; v_gene: TRBV2; CDR3aa: CASIYIQGNVFYNEQFF; CDR3nt: TGTGCCAGCATTTATATACAGGGGAATGTTTTCTACAATGAGCAGTTCTTC
abundance: NA; j_gene: TRBJ2-3; d_gene: NA; v_gene: TRBV3-1/TRBV3-2; CDR3aa: CASSLNRQDNTDTQYF; CDR3nt: TGTGCCAGCAGCCTGAACCGACAGGACAACACAGATACGCAGTATTTT
abundance: NA; j_gene: TRBJ1-4; d_gene: NA; v_gene: TRBV19; CDR3aa: CASSSRSGEKLFF; CDR3nt: TGTGCCAGTAGTTCCAGGAGTGGGGAAAAACTGTTTTTT
abundance: NA; j_gene: TRBJ2-1; d_gene: NA; v_gene: TRBV6-5; CDR3aa: CASIGAEFYNEQFF; CDR3nt: TGTGCCAGCATAGGGGCAGAATTCTACAATGAGCAGTTCTTC
abundance: NA; j_gene: TRBJ1-1; d_gene: NA; v_gene: TRBV5-5; CDR3aa: CASSLNGGAGNTEAFF; CDR3nt: TGTGCCAGCAGCTTGAACGGGGGCGCGGGGAACACTGAAGCTTTCTTT
abundance: NA; j_gene: TRBJ2-1; d_gene: TRBD2; v_gene: TRBV7-9; CDR3aa: CASSLLAGGYNEQFF; CDR3nt: TGTGCCAGCAGCTTATTGGCGGGAGGGTACAATGAGCAGTTCTTC
abundance: NA; j_gene: TRBJ1-1; d_gene: NA; v_gene: TRBV19; CDR3aa: CASSIDYGTRNTEAFF; CDR3nt: TGTGCCAGTAGCATAGATTACGGCACAAGGAACACTGAAGCTTTCTTT
abundance: few; j_gene: TRBJ2-5; d_gene: NA; v_gene: TRBV11-2; CDR3aa: CASSPVGDETQYF; CDR3nt: TGTGCCAGCAGCCCCGTAGGGGACGAGACCCAGTACTTC
abundance: NA; j_gene: TRBJ1-1; d_gene: TRBD1; v_gene: TRBV6-1; CDR3aa: CASSEAGQGGNTEAFF; CDR3nt: TGTGCCAGCAGTGAAGCAGGACAGGGGGGGAACACTGAAGCTTTCTTT
abundance: once; j_gene: TRBJ1-2; d_gene: NA; v_gene: TRBV2; CDR3aa: CASSENRAGYTF; CDR3nt: TGTGCCAGCAGTGAAAACAGGGCTGGCTACACCTTC
abundance: once; j_gene: TRBJ2-5; d_gene: NA; v_gene: TRBV3-1/TRBV3-2; CDR3aa: CASSQIRPKEETQYF; CDR3nt: TGTGCCAGCAGCCAGATTAGGCCAAAGGAGGAGACCCAGTACTTC
abundance: NA; j_gene: TRBJ2-7; d_gene: NA; v_gene: TRBV7-8; CDR3aa: CASSLGASGEQYF; CDR3nt: TGTGCCAGCTCTCTTGGGGCCTCCGGCGAGCAGTACTTC
abundance: NA; j_gene: TRBJ1-2; d_gene: NA; v_gene: TRBV29-1; CDR3aa: CSVSPSPLKNGYTF; CDR3nt: TGCAGCGTATCCCCTTCCCCACTAAAAAATGGCTACACCTTC
abundance: NA; j_gene: TRBJ2-5; d_gene: NA; v_gene: TRBV12-3/TRBV12-4; CDR3aa: CASSLGQGETQYF; CDR3nt: TGTGCCAGCAGTTTGGGTCAGGGAGAGACCCAGTACTTC
abundance: NA; j_gene: TRBJ2-7; d_gene: TRBD1; v_gene: TRBV6-5; CDR3aa: CASIRQGSQSYEQYF; CDR3nt: TGTGCCAGCATTAGACAGGGGTCACAATCCTACGAGCAGTACTTC
abundance: once; j_gene: TRBJ1-5; d_gene: NA; v_gene: TRBV5-1; CDR3aa: CASSWRGDQPQHF; CDR3nt: TGCGCCAGCAGCTGGAGGGGGGATCAGCCCCAGCATTTT
abundance: NA; j_gene: TRBJ1-2; d_gene: NA; v_gene: TRBV5-5; CDR3aa: CASSLAGAGGYTF; CDR3nt: TGTGCCAGCAGCTTGGCGGGAGCGGGAGGCTACACCTTC
abundance: NA; j_gene: TRBJ1-3; d_gene: NA; v_gene: TRBV21-1; CDR3aa: CASSKDYVDRQGTIYF; CDR3nt: TGTGCCAGCAGCAAAGACTATGTGGACAGGCAGGGCACCATATATTTT
abundance: NA; j_gene: TRBJ1-5; d_gene: NA; v_gene: TRBV7-9; CDR3aa: CASSLGGWQPQHF; CDR3nt: TGTGCCAGCAGCTTAGGAGGGTGGCAGCCCCAGCATTTT
abundance: once; j_gene: TRBJ2-1; d_gene: NA; v_gene: TRBV3-1/TRBV3-2; CDR3aa: CASSQLRGTGNEQFF; CDR3nt: TGTGCCAGCAGCCAACTGCGAGGGACGGGGAATGAGCAGTTCTTC
abundance: NA; j_gene: TRBJ1-3; d_gene: TRBD1; v_gene: TRBV15; CDR3aa: CATSRDRGYGSGNTIYF; CDR3nt: TGTGCCACCAGCAGGGACAGGGGGTACGGTTCTGGAAACACCATATATTTT
abundance: NA; j_gene: TRBJ2-1; d_gene: TRBD2; v_gene: TRBV7-3; CDR3aa: CASSLQGGSSYNEQFF; CDR3nt: TGTGCCAGCAGCTTACAGGGCGGGAGCTCCTACAATGAGCAGTTCTTC
abundance: NA; j_gene: TRBJ1-4; d_gene: NA; v_gene: TRBV6-4; CDR3aa: CASSDSGPTNEKLFF; CDR3nt: TGTGCCAGCAGTGACTCGGGCCCAACTAATGAAAAACTGTTTTTT
abundance: once; j_gene: TRBJ2-1; d_gene: NA; v_gene: TRBV2; CDR3aa: CASSEAGGNEQFF; CDR3nt: TGTGCCAGCAGTGAAGCAGGAGGGAATGAGCAGTTCTTC
abundance: NA; j_gene: TRBJ1-2; d_gene: NA; v_gene: TRBV14; CDR3aa: CASSQGGGYGYTF; CDR3nt: TGTGCCAGCAGCCAGGGGGGCGGATATGGCTACACCTTC
abundance: NA; j_gene: TRBJ2-3; d_gene: TRBD2; v_gene: TRBV6-1; CDR3aa: CASSELAGDTQYF; CDR3nt: TGTGCCAGCAGTGAACTAGCGGGAGATACGCAGTATTTT
abundance: NA; j_gene: TRBJ1-5; d_gene: NA; v_gene: TRBV24-1; CDR3aa: CATSDPGQPQHF; CDR3nt: TGTGCCACCAGTGACCCGGGACAGCCCCAGCATTTT
abundance: NA; j_gene: TRBJ2-5; d_gene: NA; v_gene: TRBV9; CDR3aa: CASSSTLRDQETQYF; CDR3nt: TGTGCCAGCAGCTCAACCTTAAGGGACCAAGAGACCCAGTACTTC
abundance: NA; j_gene: TRBJ2-3; d_gene: TRBD1; v_gene: TRBV9; CDR3aa: CASSVGDRDPDTQYF; CDR3nt: TGTGCCAGCAGCGTAGGGGACAGGGATCCAGATACGCAGTATTTT
abundance: NA; j_gene: TRBJ2-1; d_gene: NA; v_gene: TRBV20-1; CDR3aa: CSASVRQGGSNEQFF; CDR3nt: TGCAGTGCTAGTGTCCGGCAGGGTGGGTCCAATGAGCAGTTCTTC
abundance: NA; j_gene: TRBJ2-2; d_gene: TRBD2; v_gene: TRBV15; CDR3aa: CATSRERASGSVGELFF; CDR3nt: TGTGCCACCAGCAGAGAAAGGGCTAGCGGGAGTGTAGGGGAGCTGTTTTTT
abundance: NA; j_gene: TRBJ2-2; d_gene: NA; v_gene: TRBV7-3; CDR3aa: CASSPQGGSTTGELFF; CDR3nt: TGTGCCAGCAGCCCACAAGGGGGTAGTACCACCGGGGAGCTGTTTTTT
abundance: NA; j_gene: TRBJ2-3; d_gene: NA; v_gene: TRBV18; CDR3aa: CASSPRKTDTQYF; CDR3nt: TGTGCCAGCTCACCTCGAAAAACAGATACGCAGTATTTT
abundance: NA; j_gene: TRBJ1-2; d_gene: NA; v_gene: TRBV5-1; CDR3aa: CASSGHRSGLPTYTF; CDR3nt: TGCGCCAGCAGCGGACACAGGAGCGGGTTACCGACCTACACCTTC
abundance: NA; j_gene: TRBJ2-7; d_gene: TRBD2; v_gene: TRBV30; CDR3aa: CAWGTSGSLGQYF; CDR3nt: TGTGCCTGGGGGACTAGCGGGAGTCTGGGACAGTACTTC